This section outlines one TCR beta chain sequence together with its context. Its antigen is not identified. Germline V gene sequence: CDR1 SEHNR, CDR2 FQNEAQ (reference sequence). CDR3 length equals 15 residues. The V end lost 3 bases, the J end lost 14 bases, and 24 bases lay between the germline ends. This record belongs to a study of blood T cells in healthy people across ages. General study points: Among T cells, TCR beta diversity per million cells dropped roughly linearly as age rose.

Alongside a J-beta primer mix, a sample-barcoded 5' primer served in a second PCR lasting roughly 7 to 12 cycles. At least 3 million CDR3-containing paired-end reads were obtained per sample. TCRdb independently ran MiXCR on the 5' RACE reads; one entry per CDR3 protein. The sample lists approximately 2,000,000 distinct CDR3 sequences, about 39% occurring once. The chain joins TRBV7-9 to TRBJ2-3; D may be TRBD2 (5 bases). This TCR came from a human donor in good health. The sequenced sample was blood. CDR3 residues: CASSLPAGLTDTPYF. The CDR3 DNA sequence: TGTGCCAGCAGCTTGCCGGCAGGACTCACAGATACACCGTATTTT. Together with reference TRBV7-9 and TRBJ2-3, the CDR3 gives the full variable domain: DTGVSQNPRHKITKRGQNVTFRCDPISEHNRLYWYRQTLGQGPEFLTYFQNEAQLEKSRLLSDRFSAERPKGSFSTLEIQRTEQGDSAMYLCASSLPAGLTDTPYFGPGTRLTVL.